A selection of T cell receptor beta chains follows, all from one sample in a study of PD-1 blockade in classical Hodgkin lymphoma. Sequenced by immunoSEQ multiplex PCR; TCRdb stores in-frame clones only, minus some. The sample includes 45,000 to 60,000 clones, more than 75% seen only once; the top ten take around 5.1%. The sample consisted of peripheral blood mononuclear cells (PBMCs). Every receptor here comes from a human donor with classical Hodgkin lymphoma. Both conserved end residues are part of each CDR3. D genes are given only for firm matches. Size is omitted from some rows. Given values are once, few, many or a class for expanded clones.

TRBJ2-7 . . TRBV5-1 CASSPVAGYSYEQYF TGCGCCAGCAGCCCGGTCGCAGGATACTCCTACGAGCAGTACTTC
TRBJ1-5 . . TRBV5-1 CASSLSPRRDHQPQHF TGCGCCAGCAGCTTGAGCCCCCGCAGGGACCATCAGCCCCAGCATTTT
TRBJ2-7 . . TRBV25-1 CASSDPRPEGPSEQYF TGTGCCAGCAGTGACCCACGACCAGAAGGGCCTTCCGAGCAGTACTTC
TRBJ2-5 . . TRBV15 CATSRAGETQYF TGTGCCACCAGCAGAGCGGGAGAGACCCAGTACTTC
TRBJ1-5 . . TRBV9 CASSAQGYNQPQHF TGTGCCAGCAGCGCGCAGGGCTACAATCAGCCCCAGCATTTT
TRBJ2-2 . . TRBV6-1 CASSERGDYTGELFF TGTGCCAGCAGTGAAAGAGGGGACTACACCGGGGAGCTGTTTTTT
TRBJ1-2 . TRBD1 TRBV6-6 CATSFTGDYGYTF TGTGCCACCAGTTTCACAGGGGATTATGGCTACACCTTC
TRBJ2-3 . TRBD1 TRBV19 CASSETGAGGTDTQYF TGTGCCAGTAGTGAAACAGGGGCTGGGGGCACAGATACGCAGTATTTT
TRBJ1-6 . TRBD1 TRBV7-9 CASSLGRQGVNSPLHF TGTGCCAGCAGCTTAGGGCGACAGGGAGTTAATTCACCCCTCCACTTT
TRBJ2-1 . . TRBV15 CATSRDRSSYNEQFF TGTGCCACCAGCAGAGACAGGAGCTCCTACAATGAGCAGTTCTTC
TRBJ2-6 . . TRBV5-6 CASSAPPDRLSSGANVLTF TGTGCCAGCAGCGCGCCGCCCGACAGGCTTAGCTCTGGGGCCAACGTCCTGACTTTC
TRBJ2-5 . . TRBV27 CASRANTAQETQYF TGTGCCAGCAGGGCGAACACAGCCCAAGAGACCCAGTACTTC
TRBJ1-2 . . TRBV5-6 CASSLASGSVGGYTF TGTGCCAGCAGCTTGGCCTCCGGGTCTGTGGGTGGCTACACCTTC
TRBJ1-4 . TRBD1 TRBV28 CASSLAGGLDEKLFF TGTGCCAGCAGTTTAGCAGGGGGTTTGGATGAAAAACTGTTTTTT
TRBJ2-7 . TRBD2 TRBV27 CASSFAGGLYEQYF TGTGCCAGCAGTTTCGCGGGAGGGTTATACGAGCAGTACTTC
TRBJ2-3 . . TRBV11-2 CASSLEVVSVDTQYF TGTGCCAGCAGCTTAGAGGTCGTGAGCGTGGATACGCAGTATTTT
TRBJ1-3 once . TRBV20-1 CSARAGNTIYF TGCAGTGCTAGAGCGGGAAACACCATATATTTT
TRBJ1-2 . . TRBV28 CASSLSGGGGYTF TGTGCCAGCAGTTTATCGGGGGGCGGTGGCTACACCTTC
TRBJ1-2 . . TRBV15 CATSRDLQSYGYTF TGTGCCACCAGCAGAGATCTACAGAGTTATGGCTACACCTTC
TRBJ1-1 . . TRBV11-3 CASSLDRGVNTEAFF TGTGCCAGCAGCTTAGACCGAGGGGTTAACACTGAAGCTTTCTTT